This T cell receptor (beta chain) came from a study of T-cell memory formation after mild COVID-19. Study-wide background: Most TCR clusters belonged to a single donor. Whole-study results and caveats: From day 15 to 85, contracting clones were balanced between CD4 and CD8, whereas later expanders leaned toward CD4+.

Notes on this clonotype: Antigen specificity is unknown.

Amplification by 5'RACE using constant-segment primers produced TCR alpha and TCR beta cDNA libraries that carried sample barcodes and UMIs. MiXCR, run by TCRdb on the 5' RACE reads, gives a single entry per CDR3 protein. Of 200,000 to 250,000 distinct CDR3 sequences in the sample, around 8.8% are singletons; the top ten hold 3% to 4%. Germline trimming cut 6 bases from V and 0 bases from J; bases unmatched to any gene: 4. CDR3 length equals 15 residues. The specimen sequenced was PBMCs or a T cell subset sorted from them (not recorded which). The chain is built from TRBV12-3 or TRBV12-4 and TRBJ2-2, with 7 bases fitting TRBD1. This TCR was sampled from a young man who had mild COVID-19 (a few samples of this study predate the infection). Cell type and time point are not known. The CDR3: CASRAGTANTGELFF. The CDR3 nucleotides read TGTGCCAGCAGGGCCGGGACAGCGAACACCGGGGAGCTGTTTTTT.